One sample yielded the 7 T cell receptor beta chains listed below, sequenced in a study of cytomegalovirus exposure and HLA in healthy donors. The assay was immunoSEQ multiplex PCR, and TCRdb's table has in-frame clones only and misses some. Seen here are some 78,000 clones, around 96% observed once, and the top ten hold around 1.6%. The sample consisted of PBMCs. The source of these receptors is a young man in good health and CMV-seropositive.

This rearrangement joins TRBV6-5 to TRBJ1-2; 7 bases align to TRBD1. J gave up 4 bases and V 2 bases, and 4 bases lay outside the gene matches. Germline CDR1 reads MNHEY; CDR2 reads SVGAGI. The CDR3 is 14 amino acids. The CDR3 nucleotides are TGTGCCAGCAGTTACAGAGGGGGCGGCTATGGCTACACCTTC. Translated: CASSYRGGGYGYTF.

This clone came up a few times. The chain couples TRBV2 to TRBJ1-5; tentatively, D is TRBD1 (6 bases). CDR1 and CDR2 (germline): SNHLY, FYNNEI. The length of the CDR3 is 14 residues. Trimming took off 4 bases at V and 2 bases at J, with 9 bases between the two ends. The CDR3 bases are TGTGCCAGCAGTGTTTCAGGGGGCAATCAGCCCCAGCATTTT. As protein: CASSVSGGNQPQHF.

V is TRBV27 and J is TRBJ2-7; D is possibly TRBD2 (7 bases). The germline V and J ends were trimmed by 8 bases and 2 bases, with 25 bases remaining between them. The CDR3 is 17 residues long. Germline V gives CDR1 MNHEY, CDR2 SMNVEV (reference sequence). The CDR3 sequence: CASGTWSGGQKAYEQYF. CDR3 coding DNA: TGTGCCAGCGGAACGTGGTCCGGGGGGCAAAAGGCCTACGAGCAGTACTTC.

The chain recombines TRBV7-2 with TRBJ2-5; TRBD2 matches at 8 bases. This CDR3 is built from 16 residues. After removal of 2 bases from V and 4 bases from J, the junction contained 9 bases not matched to a gene. CDR1 SGHTA and CDR2 FQGNSA come from the germline V gene. The CDR3 DNA reads TGTGCCAGCAGCTTATTTGCTAGCGGGTCATTAGAGACCCAGTACTTC. Translation gives CASSLFASGSLETQYF.

The chain has TRBV28 and TRBJ2-1; tentative D call: TRBD2 (5 bases). Trimming shortened V by 6 bases and J by 7 bases, and 16 bases separated the two germline ends. CDR3 size: 14 residues. The germline gives CDR1 MDHEN, CDR2 SYDVKM. The CDR3 loop is CASSLPGMGNEQFF. CDR3 DNA: TGTGCCAGCAGCCTGCCGGGAATGGGGAATGAGCAGTTCTTC.

J is TRBJ1-5 and V is TRBV4-1, with TRBD1 matching over 7 bases. The trim removed 4 bases at V and 6 bases at J, leaving 9 bases unmatched. The CDR3 has 15 amino acids. CDR1 MGHRA and CDR2 YSYEKL come from the germline V gene. The CDR3 loop reads CASSRRDREGQPQHF. CDR3 DNA sequence: TGCGCCAGCAGCCGCCGTGACAGGGAAGGTCAGCCCCAGCATTTT.

V gene TRBV11-1 combines with J gene TRBJ2-7, with D maybe TRBD1 (5 bases). The V end lost 3 bases, the J end lost 3 bases, and 9 bases lay between the germline ends. The CDR3 spans 13 residues. Germline V gene sequence: CDR1 SGHAT, CDR2 FQDESV (reference sequence). The CDR3 DNA follows: TGTGCCAGCAGCTTGGGGCGACTCTACGAGCAGTACTTC. Protein product: CASSLGRLYEQYF. The full variable domain, completed using reference TRBV11-1 and TRBJ2-7, is EAEVAQSPRYKITEKSQAVAFWCDPISGHATLYWYRQILGQGPELLVQFQDESVVDDSQLPKDRFSAERLKGVDSTLKIQPAELGDSAMYLCASSLGRLYEQYFGPGTRLTVT.